This note documents a single TCR beta chain sequence. Its specificity is not known. This specimen belongs to a study of CD8 T cells in ankylosing spondylitis. TCRdb re-called the 5' RACE reads through MiXCR, storing one row per CDR3 protein. The table includes fewer than 180,000 distinct CDR3 sequences, under 45% detected once. Findings and limits, study-wide: Disease-linked clones reportedly concentrated significantly in matched ankylosing spondylitis synovial fluid. A CD8+ phenotype characterized the disease-linked clones, which were relatively rare in peripheral blood.

CDR3 size: 16 residues. V was clipped by 5 bases and J by 5 bases, with 18 bases between them. The germline CDR1 and CDR2 sequences are LGHNT and FRNRAP. This TCR derives from a male donor with ankylosing spondylitis. Input material: synovial fluid, either unsorted or a sorted T cell fraction (not recorded which). V usage is TRBV12-5 and J usage is TRBJ2-2; possibly TRBD1 for D (6 bases). The CDR3 spells CASGLWAQGWTGELFF. CDR3 in DNA: TGTGCTAGTGGTCTCTGGGCTCAGGGGTGGACCGGGGAGCTGTTTTTT.